Presented here are 12 T cell receptor beta chains from one specimen sequenced in a study of T cells in Graves' hyperthyroidism and ophthalmopathy. TCR beta CDR3 sequences were amplified from RNA transcripts. The primer set for the first-round RT-PCR of the TCR CDR3 was HTBI. TCRdb redid the calling of the multiplex PCR reads with MiXCR, one entry per CDR3 protein. The sample yields 300,000 to 400,000 distinct CDR3 sequences, around a fifth seen once. The sample comprised blood. The source of these receptors is a woman aged 50 to 60 with Graves' hyperthyroidism.

This clonotype occurred a few times. This sequence joins TRBV5-1 and TRBJ1-6; 10 bases line up with TRBD1. Germline V lookup: CDR1 SGHRS, CDR2 YFSETQ. The CDR3 is 16 residues long. V gave up 2 bases and J gave up 8 bases; unmatched junction bases: 7. The CDR3 region is CASSLYHGTGDSPLHF. The CDR3 DNA reads TGCGCCAGCAGCTTATACCACGGGACAGGGGATTCACCCCTCCACTTT.

In its sample, this clonotype was seen many times. The chain employs TRBV20-1 and TRBJ2-2; D might be TRBD2 (6 bases). V lost 4 bases and J lost 7, with 16 bases in between. CDR1 and CDR2 (germline): DFQATT, SNEGSKA (reference sequence). The CDR3 is made up of 14 amino acids. The CDR3 is CSAKVGGSSGELFF. CDR3 DNA: TGCAGTGCTAAAGTGGGGGGATCGAGCGGGGAGCTGTTTTTT.

In its sample, this clonotype was seen many times. The chain recombines TRBV6-5 with TRBJ1-2; D gene uncertain. V was shortened by 2 bases and J by 2 bases, with 9 bases between the two germline ends. CDR3 length: 14 amino acids. Germline lookup yields CDR1 MNHEY and CDR2 SVGAGI. Here the CDR3 reads CASSYGPTNYGYTF. In DNA, the CDR3 is TGTGCCAGCAGTTACGGACCAACCAACTATGGCTACACCTTC.

The chain combines TRBV4-3 with TRBJ1-6, with D possibly being TRBD1 (6 bases). From germline, CDR1 is LGHNA and CDR2 YSLEER. The CDR3 runs 14 residues. Trimming shortened V by 2 bases and J by 10 bases, and 12 bases separated the two germline ends. CDR3 DNA: TGCGCCAGCAGCCAATCAGGGGTATCGTCACCCCTCCACTTT. The encoded protein is CASSQSGVSSPLHF.

This clonotype has ten or more counts. This chain uses TRBV20-1 with TRBJ2-3; TRBD1 matches 8 bases. V was clipped by 5 bases and J by 6 bases; unmatched bases: 13. The CDR3 length is 15 residues. Looked up from germline, CDR1 is DFQATT and CDR2 is SNEGSKA (reference sequence). The CDR3 nucleotides are TGCAGTGCTGGCGACAGGGGAGGAAGATACGATACGCAGTATTTT. Its translation: CSAGDRGGRYDTQYF.

The chain employs TRBV10-3 and TRBJ2-5; TRBD1 is a possible D gene (7 bases). The germline V and J ends were trimmed by 2 bases and 3 bases, with 16 bases remaining between them. Germline-derived CDR1 and CDR2 are ENHRY and SYGVKD. CDR3 size: 16 residues. The CDR3 DNA sequence: TGTGCCATCAGTGAGGGACAGGCGCGGGGCAAAGAGACCCAGTACTTC. This translates into CAISEGQARGKETQYF.

Many counts were recorded for this clonotype. The chain is built from TRBV18 and TRBJ1-5; 8 nucleotides match TRBD1. The CDR3 is 16 amino acids. Trimming at V came to 3 bases and at J to 3 bases, leaving 7 bases not matched to a gene. Per germline, CDR1 KGHSH and CDR2 LQKENI. Written as DNA, the CDR3 is TGTGCCAGCTCACCCAGAGGACAGGGCTTCAATCAGCCCCAGCATTTT. Translating gives CASSPRGQGFNQPQHF.

This clonotype appeared many times. V usage is TRBV11-3 and J usage is TRBJ2-3, with 8 nucleotides matching TRBD2. CDR3 length equals 15 residues. The germline CDR1 and CDR2 sequences are SGHNT and YENEEA. V shed 2 bases, J shed 3 bases, and the junction held 4 bases outside the gene matches. The CDR3 sequence: CASSLRSGSTDTQYF. The CDR3 DNA reads as TGTGCCAGCAGCTTACGCAGCGGGAGTACAGATACGCAGTATTTT. Looking up the rest from reference TRBV11-3 and TRBJ2-3 gives the full variable domain: EAGVVQSPRYKIIEKKQPVAFWCNPISGHNTLYWYLQNLGQGPELLIRYENEEAVDDSQLPKDRFSAERLKGVDSTLKIQPAELGDSAVYLCASSLRSGSTDTQYFGPGTRLTVL.

The V and J genes are TRBV20-1 and TRBJ2-1; 9 bases are shared with TRBD1. The CDR3 loop spans 13 amino acids. CDR1 and CDR2 from the germline V gene are DFQATT and SNEGSKA (reference sequence). The CDR3 DNA reads as TGCAGCCGTGGGACAGGGCCCTACAATGAGCAGTTCTTC. Residues: CSRGTGPYNEQFF.

This clonotype was recorded at least ten times. V usage is TRBV28 and J usage is TRBJ2-7, with D perhaps TRBD2 (5 bases). The length of the CDR3 is 14 residues. Germline CDR1 reads MDHEN; CDR2 reads SYDVKM. Trimming removed 3 bases from V and 4 bases from J, with 13 bases in between. The CDR3 DNA reads TGTGCCAGCAGTTTTGTAGGAGGATGGTACGAGCAGTACTTC. Translated, it gives CASSFVGGWYEQYF.

This clonotype was counted many times. The rearrangement links TRBV30 to TRBJ2-1; 9 bases match TRBD1. CDR1 GTSNPN and CDR2 SVGIG come from the germline V gene (reference sequence). The V gene end was trimmed by 1 base and the J gene end by 5 bases; junction bases not matched to a gene: 6. This CDR3 has 15 residues. DNA for the CDR3: TGTGCCTGGAGTGAGCCGGGACAGGGTCACAATGAGCAGTTCTTC. This translates into CAWSEPGQGHNEQFF.

This clonotype has ten or more counts. The chain employs TRBV19 and TRBJ1-5; no clear D. Trimming took off 9 bases at V and 2 bases at J, with 17 bases between the two ends. The CDR3 is made up of 15 amino acids. Germline CDR1 reads LNHDA; CDR2 reads SQIVND (reference sequence). CDR3 loop: CASRSINRGNQPQHF. As DNA, the CDR3 is TGTGCCAGCAGATCGATCAACAGAGGCAATCAGCCCCAGCATTTT.